Below, 29 T cell receptor beta chains from the same sample are listed, as sequenced in a study of PD-1 blockade in classical Hodgkin lymphoma. Produced via immunoSEQ multiplex PCR; TCRdb's table is partial and in-frame only. The sample records approximately 47,000 clones, under 95% being singletons. Time point reported: newly diagnosed, previously untreated cHL patient sample. The source material was peripheral blood mononuclear cells (PBMCs). These receptors all stem from a human donor with classical Hodgkin lymphoma.

The V and J genes are TRBV6-1 and TRBJ2-5; the D is unclear. V gave up 6 bases and J gave up 5 bases, with 7 bases separating them. CDR1 is MNHNS and CDR2 is SASEGT in the germline V gene. The CDR3 is made up of 11 amino acids. CDR3 DNA sequence: TGTGCCAGCAGCGCCGTTGAGACCCAGTACTTC. It encodes CASSAVETQYF.

The chain employs TRBV10-2 and TRBJ1-2; 9 nucleotides agree with TRBD1. The CDR3 loop spans 14 amino acids. J was trimmed by 8 bases and V by 9 bases; bases with no gene match: 13. CDR1 is WSHSY and CDR2 is SAAADI in the germline V gene. The CDR3 DNA sequence: TGCGCCAGTTCAACGGGACAGGGAAGTGGGGGCTACACCTTC. As protein: CASSTGQGSGGYTF.

The chain couples TRBV28 to TRBJ2-3; TRBD1 matches 7 bases. This CDR3 contains 15 residues. The germline gives CDR1 MDHEN, CDR2 SYDVKM. With V trimmed by 8 bases and J by 6 bases, 14 bases remained unmatched. CDR3 residues: CASGRGTLWGDTQYF. DNA of the CDR3: TGTGCCAGCGGCAGGGGGACACTCTGGGGGGATACGCAGTATTTT.

The sample holds a few counts of this clone. V and J are TRBV5-8 and TRBJ2-4; D assignment may be TRBD1 or TRBD2 (5 bases each). The CDR3 contains 13 residues. Germline lookup yields CDR1 SGHTS and CDR2 YDEGEE. V shed 4 bases and J shed 9 bases, with 14 bases lying between them. The CDR3 protein is CASSTTGPAIQYF. CDR3 sequence (DNA): TGTGCCAGCAGCACGACGGGGCCTGCCATTCAGTACTTC. Complete variable domain (other parts from reference TRBV5-8 and TRBJ2-4): EAGVTQSPTHLIKTRGQQATLRCSPISGHTSVYWYQQALGLGLQFLLWYDEGEERNRGNFPPRFSGRQFPNYSSELNVNALELEDSALYLCASSTTGPAIQYFGAGTRLSVL.

The rearrangement uses TRBV5-1 and TRBJ2-1; 8 nucleotides align to TRBD2. CDR3 size: 15 residues. With V trimmed by 2 bases and J by 10 bases, 11 bases remained unmatched. The germline gives CDR1 SGHRS, CDR2 YFSETQ. CDR3 residues: CASSFQREWVREQFF. Written as DNA, the CDR3 is TGCGCCAGCAGCTTCCAGCGGGAGTGGGTGAGAGAGCAGTTCTTC.

The sample holds one count of this clone. The chain recombines TRBV5-6 with TRBJ2-7; the D call may be TRBD1 or TRBD2 (5 bases each). Trimming took 3 bases from V and 2 from J, leaving 6 bases between them. This CDR3 spans 12 amino acids. The V gene's germline CDR1 is SGHDT and CDR2 YYEEEE. DNA of the CDR3: TGTGCCAGCAGCTGGGGGACCTACGAGCAGTACGTC. Amino acids: CASSWGTYEQYV.

V gene TRBV7-9 combines with J gene TRBJ2-1, with D unclear. The CDR3 spans 13 residues. Germline values: CDR1 SEHNR, CDR2 FQNEAQ (reference sequence). Deletions cut 1 base from V and 7 bases from J, with 8 bases between. The CDR3 sequence: CASSLVVVNEQFF. In nucleotides, the CDR3 is TGTGCCAGCAGCTTAGTAGTCGTAAATGAGCAGTTCTTC.

This sequence joins TRBV7-8 and TRBJ1-3; the match to TRBD1 covers 9 bases. CDR3 length: 14 residues. The J segment lost 4 bases and the V segment lost 5 bases, leaving 3 bases of the junction unmatched. Germline CDR1 and CDR2: SGHVS and FQNEAQ. CDR3 DNA: TGTGCCAGCAGCATACAGGGGGCGGGAAACACCATATATTTT. This codes for CASSIQGAGNTIYF. Drawing the rest from reference TRBV7-8 and TRBJ1-3, the complete variable domain is GAGVSQSPRYKVAKRGQDVALRCDPISGHVSLFWYQQALGQGPEFLTYFQNEAQLDKSGLPSDRFFAERPEGSVSTLKIQRTQQEDSAVYLCASSIQGAGNTIYFGEGSWLTVV.

The rearrangement uses TRBV11-2 and TRBJ2-3; D call uncertain. V dropped 5 bases and J dropped 5 bases, with 8 bases sitting between them. Germline V CDR1 and CDR2: SGHAT, FQNNGV. There are 12 residues in the CDR3. CDR3: CASSAFGDTQYF. Written as DNA, the CDR3 is TGTGCCAGCAGCGCATTTGGAGATACGCAGTATTTT.

The V gene is TRBV27, the J gene TRBJ2-1; D is possibly TRBD2 (5 bases). V lost 2 bases and J lost 7, with 15 bases in between. Per germline, CDR1 MNHEY and CDR2 SMNVEV (reference sequence). The length of the CDR3 is 15 residues. This CDR3 is CASSLGLARGNEQFF. The CDR3 DNA reads TGTGCCAGCAGTTTAGGGCTAGCTAGAGGGAATGAGCAGTTCTTC.

The V call is TRBV5-4, the J call TRBJ2-3, with 14 bases that match TRBD2. The CDR3 extends over 16 amino acids. Losses at the gene ends were 4 bases for V and 5 bases for J; bases not matched to a gene: 6. Germline CDR1 SGHNT, CDR2 YYREEE (reference sequence). In DNA form, the CDR3 reads TGTGCCAGCAGCCCGACTAGCGGGAGGGAGGGAGATACGCAGTATTTT. Translated, it gives CASSPTSGREGDTQYF.

V usage is TRBV7-6 and J usage is TRBJ2-7; possible D gene TRBD1, 6 bases. CDR1 is SGHVS, CDR2 FNYEAQ, per germline. Trimming removed 5 bases at V and 1 base at J, with 15 bases between. The CDR3 runs 15 residues. For the CDR3, the DNA is TGTGCCAGCAGCCCCGAATGGGACAAGTCCTACGAGCAGTACTTC. Its translation is CASSPEWDKSYEQYF.

V usage is TRBV29-1 and J usage is TRBJ2-7; weak D call: TRBD1 (5 bases). Trimming took 0 bases from V and 4 from J, leaving 10 bases between them. Germline V CDR1 and CDR2: SQVTM, ANQGSEA. The CDR3 totals 13 residues. CDR3 DNA: TGCAGCGTTGAAGAAGGGGAAGGGTACGAGCAGTACTTC. It encodes CSVEEGEGYEQYF.

The CDR3 loop is CASGGTPQIGYGYTF. CDR3 bases: TGTGCCAGTGGTGGGACACCTCAGATCGGCTATGGCTACACCTTC. The chain links TRBV19 to TRBJ1-2; possibly TRBD1 for D (6 bases). V was clipped by 8 bases and J by 4 bases, with 20 bases between them. Germline values: CDR1 LNHDA, CDR2 SQIVND (reference sequence). CDR3 length: 15 amino acids. The full variable domain, rest sourced from reference TRBV19 and TRBJ1-2, is DGGITQSPKYLFRKEGQNVTLSCEQNLNHDAMYWYRQDPGQGLRLIYYSQIVNDFQKGDIAEGYSVSREKKESFPLTVTSAQKNPTAFYLCASGGTPQIGYGYTFGSGTRLTVV.

The rearrangement uses TRBV9 and TRBJ2-1, with TRBD2 identical over 7 bases. The CDR3 consists of 15 residues. With 4 bases clipped from V and 0 bases from J, the junction kept 4 bases outside the gene matches. Per the germline V gene, CDR1 is SGDLS and CDR2 is YYNGEE. Written as DNA, the CDR3 is TGTGCCAGCAGCTATAGCGGGCTCTCCTACAATGAGCAGTTCTTC. This sequence encodes CASSYSGLSYNEQFF.

This chain joins TRBV27 and TRBJ1-5; D uncertain. There are 15 residues in the CDR3. Germline loops: CDR1 MNHEY, CDR2 SMNVEV (reference sequence). V lost 10 bases and J lost 1, with 17 bases in between. The CDR3 reads CATLPTGASNQPQHF. CDR3 coding DNA: TGTGCCACCCTCCCGACGGGAGCGAGCAATCAGCCCCAGCATTTT.

This chain uses TRBV7-3 with TRBJ2-2, with D perhaps TRBD2 (6 bases). The germline V gene encodes CDR1 SGHTA and CDR2 FQGTGA. This CDR3 contains 16 residues. Trimming removed 0 bases from V and 0 bases from J, with 8 bases in between. CDR3 sequence (DNA): TGTGCCAGCAGCTTAACGGGGGGAGCGAACACCGGGGAGCTGTTTTTT. It specifies CASSLTGGANTGELFF.

This sequence joins TRBV23-1 and TRBJ1-2; 9 bases map to TRBD1. TRBV23-1 is filed as an ORF, its function uncertain. Trimming removed 2 bases from V and 2 bases from J; junction bases left unmatched: 9. The CDR3 has 17 residues. The CDR3 sequence: CASSQLGWDRENYGYTF. The CDR3 DNA is TGCGCCAGCAGTCAACTGGGCTGGGACAGGGAGAACTATGGCTACACCTTC.

This chain's CDR3 is CASSVQVYPSEAFF. CDR3 bases: TGTGCCAGCAGCGTACAGGTCTACCCCTCTGAAGCTTTCTTT. This sequence joins TRBV9 and TRBJ1-1; D is uncertain. V gave up 1 base and J gave up 6 bases, with 13 bases separating them. The CDR3 length is 14 residues. Germline CDR1 is SGDLS and CDR2 is YYNGEE.

The rearrangement uses TRBV7-9 and TRBJ2-7; D ambiguous. The CDR3 spans 12 residues. Trimming shortened V by 1 base and J by 6 bases, and 7 bases separated the two germline ends. Per germline, CDR1 SEHNR and CDR2 FQNEAQ (reference sequence). In DNA form, the CDR3 reads TGTGCCAGCAGCTTAGGCAAGCGCGAGCAGTACTTC. It encodes CASSLGKREQYF.

The V call is TRBV28, the J call TRBJ1-5, with unresolved D. Between the trimmed V and J ends, which lost 6 bases and 0 bases, there was a span of 18 bases. Germline V lookup: CDR1 MDHEN, CDR2 SYDVKM. The CDR3 spans 17 residues. This chain's CDR3 is CASRTVNPTYSNQPQHF. Written as DNA, the CDR3 is TGTGCCAGCAGGACCGTTAACCCTACTTATAGCAATCAGCCCCAGCATTTT.

The chain links TRBV18 to TRBJ2-5, with D perhaps TRBD1 (5 bases). Germline CDR1 is KGHSH and CDR2 is LQKENI. The V end lost 2 bases, the J end lost 5 bases, and 12 bases lay between the germline ends. The CDR3 loop spans 14 amino acids. The CDR3 sequence is CASSPGAVGETQYF. DNA of the CDR3: TGTGCCAGCTCACCAGGGGCAGTCGGGGAGACCCAGTACTTC.

J is TRBJ2-5 and V is TRBV18, with TRBD2 matching 7 bases. The CDR3 has 14 residues. V was clipped by 6 bases and J by 5 bases; unmatched bases: 9. Germline V gene lookup returns CDR1 KGHSH and CDR2 LQKENI. The DNA for the CDR3 is TGTGCCAGCTCTCCCCAGCGGGACGGGGAGACCCAGTACTTC. Its protein product is CASSPQRDGETQYF.

This chain connects TRBV7-3 to TRBJ2-1, with D possibly being TRBD2 (6 bases). V lost 5 bases, J lost 9 bases, and 14 bases lay in between. The CDR3 length is 13 residues. The V gene's germline CDR1 is SGHTA and CDR2 FQGTGA. The CDR3 loop is CASSVTGGSEQFF. DNA of the CDR3: TGTGCCAGCAGCGTGACCGGGGGATCTGAGCAGTTCTTC. Full variable domain (remainder filled in from reference TRBV7-3 and TRBJ2-1): GAGVSQTPSNKVTEKGKYVELRCDPISGHTALYWYRQSLGQGPEFLIYFQGTGAADDSGLPNDRFFAVRPEGSVSTLKIQRTERGDSAVYLCASSVTGGSEQFFGPGTRLTVL.

The chain employs TRBV5-4 and TRBJ2-1; unclear D gene. Trimming took off 4 bases at V and 5 bases at J, with 13 bases between the two ends. The CDR3 sequence is 14 residues long. Germline V CDR1 and CDR2: SGHNT, YYREEE (reference sequence). CDR3 protein: CASSVELEDNEQFF. The CDR3 DNA reads as TGTGCCAGCAGCGTAGAACTCGAAGACAATGAGCAGTTCTTC.

The CDR3 DNA follows: TGTGCCACCAGCAGGGGACCGGCTAGCACAGATACGCAGTATTTT. This encodes CATSRGPASTDTQYF. V gene TRBV15 combines with J gene TRBJ2-3, with D possibly being TRBD1 or TRBD2 (5 bases each). V lost 3 bases to trimming and J lost 0 bases, with 10 bases between them. The CDR3 has 15 residues. Germline V lookup: CDR1 LNHNV, CDR2 YYDKDF (reference sequence).

This clone has more than one count but fewer than ten. The V call is TRBV4-1, the J call TRBJ1-1, with TRBD1 as a possible D gene (5 bases). This CDR3 is built from 16 residues. Trimming pared 4 bases from V and 1 base from J, leaving 16 bases between. Germline lookup yields CDR1 MGHRA and CDR2 YSYEKL. The CDR3 DNA sequence: TGCGCCAGCAGCCGCACGGCCCCCGGGGCGAACACTGAAGCTTTCTTT. It yields the protein CASSRTAPGANTEAFF.

The gene calls are TRBV6-1 and TRBJ2-7; TRBD1 is a possible D gene (5 bases). The CDR3 extends over 13 amino acids. The V and J ends lost 4 bases and 7 bases respectively, with 14 bases between them. Germline V CDR1 and CDR2: MNHNS, SASEGT. In nucleotides, the CDR3 is TGTGCCAGCAGTGTCGACCCGTCAGGGGAGCAGTACGTC. This codes for CASSVDPSGEQYV.

The chain has TRBV9 and TRBJ1-1, with D perhaps matching TRBD1 (5 bases). The germline gives CDR1 SGDLS, CDR2 YYNGEE. The CDR3 is 13 amino acids. V shed 0 bases and J shed 4 bases, with 7 bases lying between them. The CDR3 sequence: CASSVERGTEAFF. As DNA, the CDR3 is TGTGCCAGCAGCGTAGAGAGGGGCACTGAAGCTTTCTTT.